The sample holds a few counts of the clone carrying this TCR beta chain. What it binds is unknown. Germline is not matched at one junction end, which may reflect a read error. Unsorted cryopreserved PBMC were sequenced, averaging roughly 100,000 T cells per clinical donor. Germline V CDR1 and CDR2: SSHAT, FNYEAQ (reference sequence). This CDR3 region has 15 residues. The data originate from a study of T cells in tuberculosis. Study-level information: IGRA-negative adolescents, IGRA-positive adolescents with latent tuberculosis and adults with active tuberculosis formed this South African cohort. General study results and limits: GMM-specific TCRs were nearer to active tuberculosis alpha repertoires, suggesting expansion.

Produced via immunoSEQ multiplex PCR; TCRdb's table is partial and in-frame only. The table has some 23,000 clones, approximately 94% seen once. Sequences were obtained from PBMCs. The TCR sequence derives from a donor aged 10 to 29 with latent tuberculosis or without tuberculosis infection. Some clones in this sample may be carry-over from other donors' samples. V gene TRBV7-7 combines with J gene TRBJ2-2, with 8 bases matching TRBD2. The CDR3 region has the DNA TGTGCTAGCAGCTTAGCGCCCGGGGGGGCCGGGGAGCTGTTTTTT. Translating gives CASSLAPGGAGELFF.